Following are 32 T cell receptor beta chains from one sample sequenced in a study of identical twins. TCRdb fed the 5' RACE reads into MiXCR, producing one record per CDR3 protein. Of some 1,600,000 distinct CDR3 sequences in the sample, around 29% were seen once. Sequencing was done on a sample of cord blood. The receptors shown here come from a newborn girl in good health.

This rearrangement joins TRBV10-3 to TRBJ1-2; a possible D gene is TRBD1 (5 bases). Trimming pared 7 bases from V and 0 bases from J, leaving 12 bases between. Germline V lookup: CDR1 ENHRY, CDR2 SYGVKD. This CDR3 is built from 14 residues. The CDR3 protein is CAITGHPSNYGYTF. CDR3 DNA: TGTGCCATCACCGGACACCCTTCTAACTATGGCTACACCTTC.

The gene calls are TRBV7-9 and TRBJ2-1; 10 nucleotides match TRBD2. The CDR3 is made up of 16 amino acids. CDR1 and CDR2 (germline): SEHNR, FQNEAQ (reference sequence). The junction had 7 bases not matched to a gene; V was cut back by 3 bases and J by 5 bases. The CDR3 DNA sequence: TGTGCCAGCAGCTTGAAGGCTAGCGGGAGACACAATGAGCAGTTCTTC. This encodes CASSLKASGRHNEQFF.

The CDR3 sequence: CASTLLAGGPKRGDTQYF. CDR3 DNA: TGTGCCAGCACCTTACTAGCGGGAGGGCCCAAACGGGGAGATACGCAGTATTTT. The rearrangement uses TRBV12-3 or TRBV12-4 and TRBJ2-3, with 13 bases that match TRBD2. This CDR3 is built from 18 residues. The ends lost 7 bases at V and 5 bases at J; junction bases unmatched: 15.

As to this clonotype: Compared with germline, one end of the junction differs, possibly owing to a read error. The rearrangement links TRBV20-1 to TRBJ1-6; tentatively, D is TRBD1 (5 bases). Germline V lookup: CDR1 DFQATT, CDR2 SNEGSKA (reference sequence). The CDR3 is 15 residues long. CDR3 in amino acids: CSASARWEGNSPPHF. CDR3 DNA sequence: TGCAGTGCTAGCGCCAGATGGGAGGGGAATTCACCCCCCCACTTT.

The CDR3: CSASPAGGTLNEQFF. CDR3 DNA: TGCAGTGCTAGCCCTGCGGGGGGGACTCTCAATGAGCAGTTCTTC. The chain recombines TRBV20-1 with TRBJ2-1; 9 nucleotides line up with TRBD2. V trimming: 3 bases; J trimming: 6 bases; junction bases outside the gene matches: 9. This CDR3 contains 15 residues. Per germline, CDR1 DFQATT and CDR2 SNEGSKA (reference sequence).

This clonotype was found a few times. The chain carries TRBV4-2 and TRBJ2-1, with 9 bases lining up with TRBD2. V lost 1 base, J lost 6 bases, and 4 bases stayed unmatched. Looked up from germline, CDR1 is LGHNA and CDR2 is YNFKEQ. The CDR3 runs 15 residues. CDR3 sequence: CASSQVGSGSNEQFF. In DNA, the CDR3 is TGTGCCAGCAGCCAAGTTGGTAGCGGGAGCAATGAGCAGTTCTTC.

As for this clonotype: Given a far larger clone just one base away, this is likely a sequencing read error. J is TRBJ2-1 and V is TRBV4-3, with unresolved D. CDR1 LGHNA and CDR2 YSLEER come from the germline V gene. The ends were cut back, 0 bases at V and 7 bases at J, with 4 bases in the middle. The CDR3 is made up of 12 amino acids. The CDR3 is CASSQDKNEQFF. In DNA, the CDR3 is TGCGCCAGCAGCCAAGATAAGAATGAGCAGTTCTTC.

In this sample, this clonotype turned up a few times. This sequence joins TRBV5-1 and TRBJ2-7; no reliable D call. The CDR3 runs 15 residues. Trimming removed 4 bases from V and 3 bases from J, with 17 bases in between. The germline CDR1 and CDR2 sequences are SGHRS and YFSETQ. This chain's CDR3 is CASSPYRVGDYEQYF. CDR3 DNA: TGCGCCAGCAGCCCCTATCGTGTGGGCGACTACGAGCAGTACTTC.

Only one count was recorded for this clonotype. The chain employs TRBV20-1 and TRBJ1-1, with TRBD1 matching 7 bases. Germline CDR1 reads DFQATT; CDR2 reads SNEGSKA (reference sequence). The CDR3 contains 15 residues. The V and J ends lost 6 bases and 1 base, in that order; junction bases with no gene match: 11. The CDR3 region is CSARDSLLRNTEAFF. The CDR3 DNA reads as TGCAGTGCCAGGGACAGCCTTCTTAGGAACACTGAAGCTTTCTTT.

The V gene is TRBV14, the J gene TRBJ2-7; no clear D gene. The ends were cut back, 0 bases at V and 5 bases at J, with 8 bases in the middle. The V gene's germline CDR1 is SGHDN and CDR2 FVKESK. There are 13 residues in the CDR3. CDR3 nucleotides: TGTGCCAGCAGCCAAGACAGTTTAGACGAGCAGTACTTC. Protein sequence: CASSQDSLDEQYF.

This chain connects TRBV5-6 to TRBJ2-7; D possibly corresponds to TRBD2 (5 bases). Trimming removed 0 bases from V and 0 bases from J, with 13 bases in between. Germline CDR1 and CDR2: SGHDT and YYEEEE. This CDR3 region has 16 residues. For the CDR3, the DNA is TGTGCCAGCAGCTTGGGTAGCGTGTTCAGCTCCTACGAGCAGTACTTC. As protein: CASSLGSVFSSYEQYF.

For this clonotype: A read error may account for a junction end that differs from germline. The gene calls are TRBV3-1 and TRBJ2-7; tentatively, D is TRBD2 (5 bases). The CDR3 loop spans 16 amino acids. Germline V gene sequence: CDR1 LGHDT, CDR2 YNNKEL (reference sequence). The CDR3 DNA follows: TGTACCAGCAGCCAAGATGGTCCGGGGAGCTCCTACGAGCAGTACTTC. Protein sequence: CTSSQDGPGSSYEQYF.

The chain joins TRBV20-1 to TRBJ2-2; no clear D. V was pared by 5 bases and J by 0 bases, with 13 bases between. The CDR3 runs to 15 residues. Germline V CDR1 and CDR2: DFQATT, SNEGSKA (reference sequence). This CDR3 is CSAPRPGANTGELFF. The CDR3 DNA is TGCAGTGCTCCAAGACCGGGCGCGAACACCGGGGAGCTGTTTTTT.

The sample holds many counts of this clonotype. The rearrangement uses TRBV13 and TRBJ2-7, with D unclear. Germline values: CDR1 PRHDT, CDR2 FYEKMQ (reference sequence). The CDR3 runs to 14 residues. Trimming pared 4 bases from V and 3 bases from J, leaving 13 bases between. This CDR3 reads CASSSVGTYYEQYF. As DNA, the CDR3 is TGTGCCAGCAGCTCGGTAGGCACCTACTACGAGCAGTACTTC.

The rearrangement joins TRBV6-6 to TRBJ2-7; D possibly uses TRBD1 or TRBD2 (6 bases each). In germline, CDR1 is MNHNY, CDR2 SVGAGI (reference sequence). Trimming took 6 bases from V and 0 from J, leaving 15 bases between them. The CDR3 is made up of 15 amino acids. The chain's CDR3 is CASRDTGRSSYEQYF. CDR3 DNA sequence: TGTGCCAGCAGAGACACAGGGAGGAGCTCCTACGAGCAGTACTTC.

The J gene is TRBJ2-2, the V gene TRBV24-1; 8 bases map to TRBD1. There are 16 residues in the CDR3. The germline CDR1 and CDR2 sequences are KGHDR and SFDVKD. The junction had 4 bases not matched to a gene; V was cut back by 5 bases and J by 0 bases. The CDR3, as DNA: TGTGCCACCAGTGCCAGGGGGCCCTCGAACACCGGGGAGCTGTTTTTT. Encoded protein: CATSARGPSNTGELFF.

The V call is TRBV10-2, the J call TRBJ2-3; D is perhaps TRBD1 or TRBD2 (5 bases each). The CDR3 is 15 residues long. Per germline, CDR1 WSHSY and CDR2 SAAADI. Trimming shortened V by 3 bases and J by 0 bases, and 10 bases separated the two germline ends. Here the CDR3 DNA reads TGCGCCAGCAGTGATTGGGGGTCTAGCACAGATACGCAGTATTTT. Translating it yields CASSDWGSSTDTQYF.

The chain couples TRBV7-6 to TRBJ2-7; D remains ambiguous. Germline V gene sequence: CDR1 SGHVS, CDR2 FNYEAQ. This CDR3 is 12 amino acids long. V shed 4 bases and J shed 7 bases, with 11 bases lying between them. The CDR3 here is CASSSVVDEQYF. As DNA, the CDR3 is TGTGCCAGCAGCTCCGTTGTGGATGAGCAGTACTTC.

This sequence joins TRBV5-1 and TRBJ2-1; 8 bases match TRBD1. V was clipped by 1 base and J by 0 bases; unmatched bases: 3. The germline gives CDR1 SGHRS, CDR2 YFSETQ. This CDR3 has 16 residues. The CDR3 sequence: CASSLWDRYSYNEQFF. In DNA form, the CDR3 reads TGCGCCAGCAGCTTGTGGGACAGGTACTCCTACAATGAGCAGTTCTTC.

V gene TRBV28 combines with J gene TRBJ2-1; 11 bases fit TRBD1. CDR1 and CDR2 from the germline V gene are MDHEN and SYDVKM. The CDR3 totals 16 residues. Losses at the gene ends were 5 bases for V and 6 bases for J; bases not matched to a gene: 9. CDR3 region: CASSPLLGTGGNEQFF. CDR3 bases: TGTGCCAGCAGTCCACTACTCGGGACAGGGGGCAATGAGCAGTTCTTC.

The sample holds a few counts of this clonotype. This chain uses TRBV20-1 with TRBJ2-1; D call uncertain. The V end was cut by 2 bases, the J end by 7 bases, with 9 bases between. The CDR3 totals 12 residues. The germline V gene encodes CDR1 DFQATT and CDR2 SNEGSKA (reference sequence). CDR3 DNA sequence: TGCAGTGCTAGAAACTGGGGTAATGAGCAGTTCTTC. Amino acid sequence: CSARNWGNEQFF.

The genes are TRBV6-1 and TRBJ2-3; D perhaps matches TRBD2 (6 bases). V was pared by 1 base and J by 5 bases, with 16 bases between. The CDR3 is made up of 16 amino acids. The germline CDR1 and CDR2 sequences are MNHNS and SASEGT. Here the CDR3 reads CASSEVAAATGDTQYF. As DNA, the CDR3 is TGTGCCAGCAGTGAAGTAGCGGCTGCCACGGGAGATACGCAGTATTTT.

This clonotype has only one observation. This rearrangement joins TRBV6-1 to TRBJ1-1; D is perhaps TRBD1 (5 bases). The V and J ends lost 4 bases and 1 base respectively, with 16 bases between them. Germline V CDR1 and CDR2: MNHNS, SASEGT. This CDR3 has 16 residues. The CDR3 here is CASSGALGARNTEAFF. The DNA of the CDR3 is TGTGCCAGCAGTGGTGCTTTAGGGGCGCGGAACACTGAAGCTTTCTTT.

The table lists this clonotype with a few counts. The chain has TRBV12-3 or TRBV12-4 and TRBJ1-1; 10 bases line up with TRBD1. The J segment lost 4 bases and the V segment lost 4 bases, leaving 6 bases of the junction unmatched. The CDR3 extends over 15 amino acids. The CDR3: CASSSRTGGGTEAFF. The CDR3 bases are TGTGCCAGCAGTTCGCGGACAGGGGGAGGCACTGAAGCTTTCTTT.

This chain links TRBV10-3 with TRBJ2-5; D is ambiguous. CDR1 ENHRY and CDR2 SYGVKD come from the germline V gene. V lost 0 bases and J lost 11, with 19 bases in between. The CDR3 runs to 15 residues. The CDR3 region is CAISESRRFYNEQYF. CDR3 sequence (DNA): TGTGCCATCAGTGAGTCAAGGAGATTCTACAATGAGCAGTACTTC.

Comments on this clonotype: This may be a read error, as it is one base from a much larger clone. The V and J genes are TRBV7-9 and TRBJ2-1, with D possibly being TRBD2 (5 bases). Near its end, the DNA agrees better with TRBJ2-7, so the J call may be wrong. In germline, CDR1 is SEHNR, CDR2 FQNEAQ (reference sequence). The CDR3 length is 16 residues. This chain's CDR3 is CATSVVAYSSYNEQYF. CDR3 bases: TGTGCCACCAGCGTGGTAGCGTACAGCTCCTACAATGAGCAGTACTTC.

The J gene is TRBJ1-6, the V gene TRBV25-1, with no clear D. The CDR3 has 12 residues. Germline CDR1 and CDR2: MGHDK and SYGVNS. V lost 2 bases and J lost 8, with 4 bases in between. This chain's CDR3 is CASSEGDSPLHF. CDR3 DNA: TGTGCCAGCAGTGAAGGGGATTCACCCCTCCACTTT.

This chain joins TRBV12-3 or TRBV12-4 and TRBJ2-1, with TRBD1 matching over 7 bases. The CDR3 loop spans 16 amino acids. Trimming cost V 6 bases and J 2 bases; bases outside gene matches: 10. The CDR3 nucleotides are TGTGCCAGCAGCCGACAGGGAATCATCACCTACAATGAGCAGTTCTTC. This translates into CASSRQGIITYNEQFF.

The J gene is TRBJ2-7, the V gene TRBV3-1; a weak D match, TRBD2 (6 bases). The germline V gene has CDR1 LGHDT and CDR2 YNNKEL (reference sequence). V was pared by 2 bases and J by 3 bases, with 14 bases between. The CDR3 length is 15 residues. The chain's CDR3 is CASSQPRRAVYEQYF. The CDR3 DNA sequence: TGTGCCAGCAGCCAACCCAGGAGGGCCGTCTACGAGCAGTACTTC.

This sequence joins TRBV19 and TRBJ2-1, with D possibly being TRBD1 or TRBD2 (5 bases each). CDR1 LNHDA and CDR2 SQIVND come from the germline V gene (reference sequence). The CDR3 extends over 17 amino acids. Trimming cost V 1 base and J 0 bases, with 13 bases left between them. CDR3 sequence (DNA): TGTGCCAGTAGTATAGTGTCGGGGCGGCCCTCCTACAATGAGCAGTTCTTC. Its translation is CASSIVSGRPSYNEQFF.

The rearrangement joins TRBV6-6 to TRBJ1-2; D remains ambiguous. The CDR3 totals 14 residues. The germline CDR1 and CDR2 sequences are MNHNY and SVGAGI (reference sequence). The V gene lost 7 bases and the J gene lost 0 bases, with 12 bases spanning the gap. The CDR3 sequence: CASNLDGSNYGYTF. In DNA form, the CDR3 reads TGTGCCAGCAACTTGGACGGATCTAACTATGGCTACACCTTC.

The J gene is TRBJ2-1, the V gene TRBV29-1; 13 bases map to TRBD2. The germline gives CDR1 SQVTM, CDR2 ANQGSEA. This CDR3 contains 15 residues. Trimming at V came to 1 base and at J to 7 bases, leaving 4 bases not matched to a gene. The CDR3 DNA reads TGCAGCGTTGAAGGGACTAGCGGGAGAAGGAATGAGCAGTTCTTC. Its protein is CSVEGTSGRRNEQFF.